This T cell receptor beta chain was documented in a study of blood T cell repertoires in COVID-19. Study background: The cDNA or gDNA used as material had been derived from T cells, B-cell-depleted T cells, or PBMCs.

This clone was recorded at least ten times. Recovered status in Cohort 3 required two negative PCRs, clearance, or symptom resolution. The germline gives CDR1 LNHDA, CDR2 SQIVND (reference sequence). The CDR3 length is 11 residues. Losses at the gene ends were 8 bases for V and 6 bases for J; bases not matched to a gene: 4. How the authors handled the data: The assay estimated nucleated cells by amplifying reference gene primers. Using immunoSEQ multiplex PCR, the repertoire was profiled, and TCRdb retains in-frame clones only, with some absent. V and J calls and clone size are copied from that table; D and trimming were computed from the DNA. The repertoire holds about 370,000 clones, 80% to 90% seen once, with approximately 1% in the top ten.

Sequenced input: PBMCs or T cells enriched from blood (not recorded which). This TCR was recovered from a man in his late teens or twenties who had recovered from COVID-19. The chain uses TRBV19 and TRBJ2-7; 7 nucleotides line up with TRBD2. CDR3 protein: CASWGGSEQYF. The CDR3 DNA sequence: TGTGCCAGTTGGGGGGGGAGCGAGCAGTACTTC. Full variable domain (rest looked up from reference TRBV19 and TRBJ2-7): DGGITQSPKYLFRKEGQNVTLSCEQNLNHDAMYWYRQDPGQGLRLIYYSQIVNDFQKGDIAEGYSVSREKKESFPLTVTSAQKNPTAFYLCASWGGSEQYFGPGTRLTVT.